One sample yielded the 14 T cell receptor beta chains listed below, sequenced in a study of T cells in Graves' hyperthyroidism and ophthalmopathy. RNA transcripts were the template for amplifying TCR beta CDR3 regions. HTBI primers were the set used in a first-round RT-PCR of the TCR CDR3. TCRdb passed the multiplex PCR reads through MiXCR, listing each CDR3 protein once. The sample holds 500,000 to 600,000 distinct CDR3 sequences, roughly 46% seen once. Sequenced sample: peripheral blood or thyroid tissue (not recorded which). These receptors were collected from a young woman with Graves' hyperthyroidism.

On this clonotype itself: This likely comes from a read error, as the CDR3 has no conserved phenylalanine or tryptophan at its end. The chain is built from TRBV29-1 and TRBJ1-5; 8 nucleotides match TRBD1. The CDR3 length is 12 residues. Germline loops: CDR1 SQVTM, CDR2 ANQGSEA. The V segment lost 7 bases and the J segment 6 bases; nucleotides outside the gene matches: 5. CDR3 loop: CSARQGSQPQHS. CDR3 bases: TGCAGCGCTAGACAGGGGAGTCAGCCCCAGCATTCT.

The chain carries TRBV29-1 and TRBJ1-2, with D hard to call. The V gene's germline CDR1 is SQVTM and CDR2 ANQGSEA. The CDR3 loop spans 15 amino acids. V was cut by 8 bases and J by 0 bases, with 19 bases left in between. The CDR3 protein is CSLAQDPYTNYGYTF. CDR3 nucleotides: TGCAGCTTGGCTCAGGATCCCTACACTAACTATGGCTACACCTTC.

This rearrangement joins TRBV7-9 to TRBJ2-3; D uncertain. CDR3 length: 15 residues. CDR1 and CDR2 (germline): SEHNR, FQNEAQ (reference sequence). Trimming removed 1 base at V and 2 bases at J, with 10 bases between. The CDR3, as DNA: TGTGCCAGCAGCTTAGTGACGAGCCACACAGATACGCAGTATTTT. Its protein product is CASSLVTSHTDTQYF.

This rearrangement joins TRBV6-6 to TRBJ2-2; a weak D match, TRBD2 (5 bases). The V and J ends lost 10 bases and 4 bases respectively, with 22 bases between them. Germline CDR1 MNHNY, CDR2 SVGAGI (reference sequence). CDR3 length: 16 residues. Here the CDR3 reads CAIYSERPSGTGELFF. CDR3 nucleotide sequence: TGTGCCATATATAGCGAACGACCGTCGGGCACCGGGGAGCTGTTTTTT.

This clonotype was seen many times. The V gene is TRBV27, the J gene TRBJ2-7; D may be TRBD1 (5 bases). The CDR3 covers 13 residues. Trimming removed 10 bases from V and 0 bases from J, with 13 bases in between. Germline values: CDR1 MNHEY, CDR2 SMNVEV (reference sequence). CDR3 bases: TGTGCCACTAGAACAGGTCACTCCTACGAGCAGTACTTC. It specifies CATRTGHSYEQYF.

This clonotype was recorded once. The V call is TRBV20-1, the J call TRBJ2-7, with 9 bases aligning to TRBD2. The CDR3 length is 17 residues. With 5 bases clipped from V and 5 bases from J, the junction kept 19 bases outside the gene matches. Germline assignment: CDR1 DFQATT and CDR2 SNEGSKA (reference sequence). As DNA, the CDR3 is TGCAGTGCTCGGACTAGTGGTCAGGGACTAGCCTTCGACGAGCAGTACTTC. It encodes CSARTSGQGLAFDEQYF.

This clonotype was detected ten times or more. V is TRBV11-2 and J is TRBJ1-2, with 7 bases aligning to TRBD1. With 6 bases clipped from V and 3 bases from J, the junction kept 4 bases outside the gene matches. The CDR3 has 13 amino acids. Germline CDR1 SGHAT, CDR2 FQNNGV. DNA of the CDR3: TGTGCCAGCAGAAGTACAGGGGACTATGGCTACACCTTC. Translated, it gives CASRSTGDYGYTF.

This chain joins TRBV20-1 and TRBJ2-7, with D perhaps TRBD1 (5 bases). The germline V and J ends were trimmed by 0 bases and 7 bases, with 13 bases remaining between them. CDR3 length: 13 amino acids. Germline V gives CDR1 DFQATT, CDR2 SNEGSKA (reference sequence). The CDR3 spells CSARDWQGNEQYF. CDR3 DNA sequence: TGCAGTGCTAGAGATTGGCAGGGAAATGAGCAGTACTTC.

This clonotype appeared many times. The V call is TRBV29-1, the J call TRBJ1-2, with D hard to call. The CDR3 sequence is 11 residues long. Between the trimmed V and J ends, which lost 3 bases and 6 bases, there was a span of 8 bases. Germline V gene sequence: CDR1 SQVTM, CDR2 ANQGSEA. DNA for the CDR3: TGCAGCGTTGATTCCGTTCATGGCTACACCTTC. Its protein product is CSVDSVHGYTF.

The sample holds many counts of this clonotype. V usage is TRBV19 and J usage is TRBJ1-4; possible D gene TRBD1, 6 bases. Germline assignment: CDR1 LNHDA and CDR2 SQIVND (reference sequence). There are 18 residues in the CDR3. The V and J ends lost 3 bases and 2 bases respectively, with 19 bases between them. In DNA form, the CDR3 reads TGTGCCAGTAGTATTATCTGGGCAGGGGAAGGGACTAATGAAAAACTGTTTTTT. Translating gives CASSIIWAGEGTNEKLFF.

This clonotype was seen a few times. V is TRBV6-1 and J is TRBJ2-7; TRBD2 matches at 13 bases. Looked up from germline, CDR1 is MNHNS and CDR2 is SASEGT. The J segment lost 0 bases and the V segment lost 4 bases, leaving 6 bases of the junction unmatched. The CDR3 loop spans 17 amino acids. CDR3 loop: CASSARTSGSSSYEQYF. The CDR3 bases are TGTGCCAGCAGTGCCCGGACTAGCGGGAGTTCCTCCTACGAGCAGTACTTC.

This clonotype was recorded many times. This chain connects TRBV7-9 to TRBJ1-1, with D maybe TRBD1 (5 bases). The V gene lost 2 bases and the J gene lost 0 bases, with 10 bases spanning the gap. CDR1 SEHNR and CDR2 FQNEAQ come from the germline V gene (reference sequence). The length of the CDR3 is 15 residues. This chain's CDR3 is CASSLRGRMNTEAFF. In DNA form, the CDR3 reads TGTGCCAGCAGCTTAAGGGGCAGGATGAACACTGAAGCTTTCTTT.

Regarding this clonotype: This may be a read error: a much more frequent sequence differs by one nucleotide. The chain carries TRBV4-2 and TRBJ1-6; maybe TRBD1 (6 bases). The CDR3 covers 16 residues. The V gene's germline CDR1 is LGHNA and CDR2 YNFKEQ. Trimming took off 0 bases at V and 5 bases at J, with 11 bases between the two ends. The CDR3 nucleotides are TGTGCCAGCAGCCAAGATGGGGGGGCCCATAATTCACCCCTCCACTTT. It codes for CASSQDGGAHNSPLHF.

With regard to this clonotype: This CDR3 is missing its conserved last phenylalanine or tryptophan, likely due to a read error. No DNA is shown, since the ends of the CDR3 on it are uncertain; the CDR3 is the one TCRdb lists. The chain couples TRBV5-1 to TRBJ2-6. The CDR3 extends over 9 residues, inclusive of both ends. From germline, CDR1 is SGHRS and CDR2 YFSETQ. The CDR3 sequence: CASSLVQTS.